The clone carrying this T cell receptor beta chain was seen ten or more times. Antigen specificity is unknown. On each TCR cDNA molecule, a unique molecular identifier was present. TCRdb used MiXCR to reprocess the 5' RACE reads, holding one entry per CDR3 protein. The sample has about 15,000 distinct CDR3 sequences, just under 8% seen once. This sample stems from a study of spatial heterogeneity in lung cancer. Study findings and constraints: Ubiquitous expanded tumor TCRs appeared in blood more at resection than follow-up.

The CDR3 is 15 residues long. Per the germline V gene, CDR1 is SEHNR and CDR2 is FQNEAQ (reference sequence). The ends were cut back, 5 bases at V and 4 bases at J, with 17 bases in the middle. Time point given: sample taken at primary tumor resection. Whole RNA, isolated from tumor, nontumor lung or frozen PBMC, was sequenced without prior sorting. The 70 or so donors had untreated early-stage non-small cell lung cancer. The gene calls are TRBV7-9 and TRBJ1-1; maybe TRBD1 (5 bases). The sequencing used PBMCs, collected at surgery. The sequence derives from a female donor with early-stage non-small cell lung cancer. The CDR3 spells CASSPQGGIVTEAFF. The CDR3 nucleotides read TGTGCCAGCAGCCCCCAGGGAGGGATCGTCACTGAAGCTTTCTTT.